These 11 T cell receptor beta chains originate from one sample sequenced in a study of blood T cell repertoires in COVID-19. Assay used: immunoSEQ multiplex PCR; TCRdb lists only in-frame clones, some missing. The repertoire consists of roughly 45,000 clones, with around 85% occurring once and the leading ten covering roughly 5%. Sequencing used peripheral blood. The source of these receptors is a man aged 45 to 65 with active COVID-19.

The chain couples TRBV7-8 to TRBJ1-5; 11 positions agree with TRBD1. Unmatched junction bases numbered 15, after V lost 5 bases and J lost 6 bases. There are 18 residues in the CDR3. CDR1 and CDR2 from the germline V gene are SGHVS and FQNEAQ. CDR3 in amino acids: CASSPRGLGQGAVQPQHF. CDR3 in DNA: TGTGCCAGCAGCCCCCGGGGTTTAGGACAGGGGGCAGTTCAGCCCCAGCATTTT.

The chain employs TRBV11-3 and TRBJ1-5, with 10 bases lining up with TRBD1. The length of the CDR3 is 18 residues. The junction had 10 bases not matched to a gene; V was cut back by 3 bases and J by 2 bases. The germline V gene encodes CDR1 SGHNT and CDR2 YENEEA. In DNA form, the CDR3 reads TGTGCCAGCAGCTTCCGCCGGGACAGGGGTCGGGGCAATCAGCCCCAGCATTTT. Its translation is CASSFRRDRGRGNQPQHF.

This clone was seen once. CDR3 coding DNA: TGTGCCACCAGCACCCTAGCGAATCTCGAGCAGTACTTC. Residues: CATSTLANLEQYF. The gene calls are TRBV15 and TRBJ2-7, with D possibly being TRBD2 (6 bases). Trimming took 4 bases from V and 6 from J, leaving 13 bases between them. CDR1 and CDR2 (germline): LNHNV, YYDKDF (reference sequence). This CDR3 is 13 amino acids long.

The chain recombines TRBV6-4 with TRBJ2-1; perhaps TRBD2 as D (5 bases). Trimming pared 2 bases from V and 3 bases from J, leaving 5 bases between. The CDR3 loop spans 13 amino acids. Looked up from germline, CDR1 is MRHNA and CDR2 is SNTAGT. CDR3 protein: CASSDTSYNEQFF. CDR3 nucleotide sequence: TGTGCCAGCAGTGACACTAGCTACAATGAGCAGTTCTTC.

This clone was observed once. V usage is TRBV7-8 and J usage is TRBJ1-2; 9 bases agree with TRBD1. The CDR3 spans 15 residues. Germline loops: CDR1 SGHVS, CDR2 FQNEAQ. Trimming removed 5 bases from V and 5 bases from J; junction bases left unmatched: 9. The CDR3 sequence is CASSETTGGTYGYTF. In DNA, the CDR3 is TGTGCCAGCAGCGAAACGACAGGGGGAACTTATGGCTACACCTTC.

This clone was observed once. The rearrangement links TRBV5-1 to TRBJ2-2; 11 bases line up with TRBD1. The germline gives CDR1 SGHRS, CDR2 YFSETQ. CDR3 length equals 17 residues. After removal of 0 bases from V and 6 bases from J, the junction contained 7 bases not matched to a gene. The CDR3 DNA sequence: TGCGCCAGCAGCTTGGTCCGGACAGGGGGCGAAGCCGGGGAGCTGTTTTTT. Residues: CASSLVRTGGEAGELFF.

The chain links TRBV5-1 to TRBJ1-1; D not resolved. Trimming cost V 0 bases and J 5 bases, with 8 bases left between them. The CDR3 has 13 amino acids. The germline V gene has CDR1 SGHRS and CDR2 YFSETQ. CDR3 amino acids: CASSLGGRTEAFF. The CDR3 DNA sequence: TGCGCCAGCAGCTTGGGCGGGAGGACTGAAGCTTTCTTT.

This chain links TRBV3-1 (or the pseudogene TRBV3-2) with TRBJ1-3; TRBD1 matches at 7 bases. Germline V gives CDR1 LGHDT, CDR2 YNNKEL (reference sequence). The CDR3 runs to 15 residues. V lost 3 bases, J lost 2 bases, and 4 bases stayed unmatched. CDR3: CASSHRTGPGNTIYF. The CDR3 DNA reads as TGTGCCAGCAGCCATCGGACAGGCCCTGGAAACACCATATATTTT.

This CDR3 reads CASSFHQGLGSLDQPQHF. Written as DNA, the CDR3 is TGTGCCAGCAGTTTTCATCAGGGACTCGGTAGCTTGGATCAGCCCCAGCATTTT. The V call is TRBV28, the J call TRBJ1-5; tentative D call: TRBD1 (5 bases). This CDR3 contains 18 residues. Germline CDR1 is MDHEN and CDR2 is SYDVKM. V was trimmed by 3 bases and J by 5 bases, leaving 23 bases between them. Combining the CDR3 with reference TRBV28 and TRBJ1-5 gives the whole variable domain DVKVTQSSRYLVKRTGEKVFLECVQDMDHENMFWYRQDPGLGLRLIYFSYDVKMKEKGDIPEGYSVSREKKERFSLILESASTNQTSMYLCASSFHQGLGSLDQPQHFGDGTRLSIL.

The chain recombines TRBV7-6 with TRBJ2-1; 10 positions agree with TRBD2. CDR3 length: 15 amino acids. The V gene end was trimmed by 5 bases and the J gene end by 7 bases; junction bases not matched to a gene: 8. CDR1 and CDR2 from the germline V gene are SGHVS and FNYEAQ. In DNA, the CDR3 is TGTGCCAGCAGCCGCGGCCTAGCGGGAGAGAATGAGCAGTTCTTC. This translates into CASSRGLAGENEQFF. Looking up the rest from reference TRBV7-6 and TRBJ2-1 gives the full variable domain: GAGVSQSPRYKVTKRGQDVALRCDPISGHVSLYWYRQALGQGPEFLTYFNYEAQQDKSGLPNDRFSAERPEGSISTLTIQRTEQRDSAMYRCASSRGLAGENEQFFGPGTRLTVL.

Note on this clone: Other DNA sequences in this specimen translate into the identical CDR3. The V call is TRBV7-8, the J call TRBJ1-6; possibly TRBD1 for D (6 bases). CDR1 and CDR2 (germline): SGHVS, FQNEAQ. The CDR3 runs 16 residues. V was pared by 0 bases and J by 0 bases, with 6 bases between. The CDR3 protein is CASSLAGASYNSPLHF. In nucleotides, the CDR3 is TGTGCCAGCAGCTTAGCGGGGGCCTCCTATAATTCACCCCTCCACTTT. Together with reference TRBV7-8 and TRBJ1-6, the CDR3 gives the full variable domain: GAGVSQSPRYKVAKRGQDVALRCDPISGHVSLFWYQQALGQGPEFLTYFQNEAQLDKSGLPSDRFFAERPEGSVSTLKIQRTQQEDSAVYLCASSLAGASYNSPLHFGNGTRLTVT.